This is a list of T cell receptor beta chains from one sample in a study of persistence of HIV-infected CD4 T cells. The protocol was immunoSEQ multiplex PCR, while the TCRdb copy is restricted to in-frame clones and leaves out a portion. Counted here are tens of thousands of clones, approximately 80% occurring once; the ten biggest clones make up 0.8% to 0.9%. The antigens of these receptors remain unknown. Specimen: CD4+ T cells sorted from PBMCs after roughly 18-hour stimulation, collected from a patient who received antiretroviral therapy. The receptors were gathered from an adult man with HIV who was CMV-seropositive. The CDR3 runs from the conserved cysteine through the conserved F or W. A D gene is named only where the DNA matches it firmly. Size is stated for part of the rows, as once, few or many counts, or as a class when the clone is expanded.

d_call: TRBD2
v_call: TRBV19
j_call: TRBJ2-2
clone_size: NA
cdr3_aa: CASSIEKTSGNTGELFF
cdr3_nt: TGTGCCAGTAGTATAGAGAAAACTAGCGGGAACACCGGGGAGCTGTTTTTT

d_call: NA
v_call: TRBV13
j_call: TRBJ1-6
clone_size: NA
cdr3_aa: CASSRTTVRNSPLHF
cdr3_nt: TGTGCCAGCAGTCGAACAACAGTTCGCAATTCACCCCTCCACTTT

d_call: NA
v_call: TRBV6-2/TRBV6-3
j_call: TRBJ1-5
clone_size: NA
cdr3_aa: CASSYRTTAGQPQHF
cdr3_nt: TGTGCCAGCAGTTACCGGACGACAGCGGGCCAGCCCCAGCATTTT

d_call: NA
v_call: TRBV12-3/TRBV12-4
j_call: TRBJ1-6
clone_size: NA
cdr3_aa: CASSRDYNSPLHF
cdr3_nt: TGTGCCAGCAGCCGGGACTATAATTCACCCCTCCACTTT

d_call: NA
v_call: TRBV6-6
j_call: TRBJ1-2
clone_size: NA
cdr3_aa: CASSLDTTGGYTF
cdr3_nt: TGTGCCAGCAGCCTCGATACGACCGGCGGCTACACCTTC

d_call: NA
v_call: TRBV27
j_call: TRBJ2-7
clone_size: NA
cdr3_aa: CASSIYGGGPFYEQYF
cdr3_nt: TGTGCCAGCAGCATATACGGAGGGGGCCCCTTTTACGAGCAGTACTTC

d_call: TRBD1
v_call: TRBV20-1
j_call: TRBJ1-2
clone_size: NA
cdr3_aa: CSAGQEGGYTF
cdr3_nt: TGCAGTGCAGGACAGGAAGGAGGCTACACCTTC

d_call: TRBD1
v_call: TRBV6-6
j_call: TRBJ1-4
clone_size: NA
cdr3_aa: CASSFSGTDEKLFF
cdr3_nt: TGTGCCAGCAGTTTCTCCGGGACAGATGAAAAACTGTTTTTT

d_call: NA
v_call: TRBV9
j_call: TRBJ1-1
clone_size: NA
cdr3_aa: CASSERGILNTEAFF
cdr3_nt: TGTGCCAGCAGCGAGCGAGGGATCCTGAACACTGAAGCTTTCTTT

d_call: NA
v_call: TRBV15
j_call: TRBJ2-7
clone_size: NA
cdr3_aa: CATSRDRSSYEQYF
cdr3_nt: TGTGCCACCAGCAGAGATCGTTCCTCCTACGAGCAGTACTTC

d_call: TRBD2
v_call: TRBV5-1
j_call: TRBJ2-5
clone_size: NA
cdr3_aa: CASSLAGRGAARETQYF
cdr3_nt: TGCGCCAGCAGCTTGGCCGGGCGGGGGGCCGCCCGGGAGACCCAGTACTTC

d_call: NA
v_call: TRBV7-2
j_call: TRBJ2-1
clone_size: NA
cdr3_aa: CASSLVGVEQFF
cdr3_nt: TGTGCCAGCAGCTTAGTGGGGGTCGAGCAGTTCTTC

d_call: NA
v_call: TRBV6-2/TRBV6-3
j_call: TRBJ1-5
clone_size: NA
cdr3_aa: CASSDRSSNQPQHF
cdr3_nt: TGTGCCAGCAGTGACCGCAGTAGCAATCAGCCCCAGCATTTT

d_call: TRBD1
v_call: TRBV2
j_call: TRBJ2-2
clone_size: NA
cdr3_aa: CASMNRGLTGELFF
cdr3_nt: TGTGCCAGCATGAACAGGGGGCTCACCGGGGAGCTGTTTTTT

d_call: NA
v_call: TRBV4-2
j_call: TRBJ1-3
clone_size: NA
cdr3_aa: CASSQVGDQGLAGNTIYF
cdr3_nt: TGTGCCAGCAGCCAAGTTGGAGACCAGGGACTTGCTGGAAACACCATATATTTT

d_call: NA
v_call: TRBV20-1
j_call: TRBJ2-5
clone_size: NA
cdr3_aa: CSARVETQYF
cdr3_nt: TGCAGTGCTAGAGTTGAGACCCAGTACTTC

d_call: TRBD1
v_call: TRBV18
j_call: TRBJ1-4
clone_size: NA
cdr3_aa: CASSPTGANEKLFF
cdr3_nt: TGTGCCAGCTCACCGACAGGGGCTAATGAAAAACTGTTTTTT

d_call: NA
v_call: TRBV6-2/TRBV6-3
j_call: TRBJ1-4
clone_size: NA
cdr3_aa: CASSSGAPGEKLFF
cdr3_nt: TGTGCCAGCAGTTCTGGAGCACCTGGTGAAAAACTGTTTTTT

d_call: TRBD2
v_call: TRBV7-2
j_call: TRBJ2-6
clone_size: once
cdr3_aa: CASSSPRGGAAGANVLTF
cdr3_nt: TGTGCCAGCAGCTCACCTCGGGGGGGGGCGGCTGGGGCCAACGTCCTGACTTTC

d_call: TRBD1
v_call: TRBV4-3
j_call: TRBJ1-6
clone_size: NA
cdr3_aa: CASSPGQGTTYNSPLHF
cdr3_nt: TGCGCCAGCAGTCCCGGACAGGGTACAACTTATAATTCACCCCTCCACTTT

d_call: NA
v_call: TRBV12-3/TRBV12-4
j_call: TRBJ2-5
clone_size: NA
cdr3_aa: CASSSWSGETQYF
cdr3_nt: TGTGCCAGCAGTTCCTGGTCGGGGGAGACCCAGTACTTC

d_call: NA
v_call: TRBV5-1
j_call: TRBJ2-6
clone_size: NA
cdr3_aa: CASSLESGANVLTF
cdr3_nt: TGCGCCAGCAGCTTGGAGTCCGGGGCCAACGTCCTGACTTTC

d_call: NA
v_call: TRBV9
j_call: TRBJ2-7
clone_size: NA
cdr3_aa: CASSVAGGTYEQYF
cdr3_nt: TGTGCCAGCAGCGTGGCAGGGGGGACTTACGAGCAGTACTTC

d_call: TRBD2
v_call: TRBV4-2
j_call: TRBJ2-5
clone_size: NA
cdr3_aa: CASSQESGTSGGAEETQYF
cdr3_nt: TGTGCCAGCAGCCAAGAGTCCGGGACTAGCGGGGGGGCAGAAGAGACCCAGTACTTC

d_call: NA
v_call: TRBV24-1
j_call: TRBJ2-2
clone_size: NA
cdr3_aa: CATPGELFF
cdr3_nt: TGTGCCACCCCCGGGGAGCTGTTTTTT

d_call: TRBD1
v_call: TRBV28
j_call: TRBJ1-2
clone_size: NA
cdr3_aa: CASSLKGAYGYTF
cdr3_nt: TGTGCCAGCAGTTTGAAGGGGGCCTATGGCTACACCTTC

d_call: NA
v_call: TRBV5-1
j_call: TRBJ1-6
clone_size: medium-sized
cdr3_aa: CASSSDGSNSPLHF
cdr3_nt: TGCGCCAGCAGCTCGGACGGCAGTAATTCACCCCTCCACTTT

d_call: TRBD2
v_call: TRBV6-6
j_call: TRBJ2-1
clone_size: NA
cdr3_aa: CASSFSGTSPGEQFF
cdr3_nt: TGTGCCAGCAGTTTTTCCGGGACTAGCCCTGGAGAGCAGTTCTTC

d_call: NA
v_call: TRBV6-2/TRBV6-3
j_call: TRBJ2-5
clone_size: NA
cdr3_aa: CASSYRGRETQYF
cdr3_nt: TGTGCCAGCAGTTACAGGGGTAGGGAGACCCAGTACTTC

d_call: NA
v_call: TRBV7-2
j_call: TRBJ1-2
clone_size: NA
cdr3_aa: CASSSWGPQTRGYTF
cdr3_nt: TGTGCCAGCAGCTCGTGGGGGCCCCAAACTAGGGGCTACACCTTC

d_call: TRBD1
v_call: TRBV5-5
j_call: TRBJ1-6
clone_size: NA
cdr3_aa: CASRPSPDRRNSPLHF
cdr3_nt: TGTGCCAGCAGGCCCAGTCCGGACAGGAGAAATTCACCCCTCCACTTT

d_call: NA
v_call: TRBV2
j_call: TRBJ2-2
clone_size: NA
cdr3_aa: CASGVGRTGELFF
cdr3_nt: TGTGCCAGCGGAGTAGGTCGGACCGGGGAGCTGTTTTTT

d_call: NA
v_call: TRBV29-1
j_call: TRBJ2-7
clone_size: NA
cdr3_aa: CSVAQGQKQYF
cdr3_nt: TGCAGCGTTGCCCAGGGGCAGAAGCAGTACTTC

d_call: NA
v_call: TRBV28
j_call: TRBJ1-2
clone_size: NA
cdr3_aa: CASSLLGQGKRPGYTF
cdr3_nt: TGTGCCAGCAGTTTATTAGGGCAGGGGAAACGTCCTGGCTACACCTTC

d_call: NA
v_call: TRBV6-2/TRBV6-3
j_call: TRBJ1-1
clone_size: NA
cdr3_aa: CASSYGTLHTEAFF
cdr3_nt: TGTGCCAGCAGTTACGGGACGCTCCACACTGAAGCTTTCTTT

d_call: NA
v_call: TRBV6-5
j_call: TRBJ1-5
clone_size: NA
cdr3_aa: CASRLSGDSNQPQHF
cdr3_nt: TGTGCCAGCAGGCTCAGTGGGGATAGCAATCAGCCCCAGCATTTT

d_call: NA
v_call: TRBV5-1
j_call: TRBJ2-5
clone_size: once
cdr3_aa: CASSLGGARAQETQYF
cdr3_nt: TGCGCCAGCAGCTTGGGGGGGGCCCGGGCCCAAGAGACCCAGTACTTC

d_call: NA
v_call: TRBV28
j_call: TRBJ1-1
clone_size: NA
cdr3_aa: CASSFRGANTEAFF
cdr3_nt: TGTGCCAGCTCCTTTAGGGGGGCCAACACTGAAGCTTTCTTT

d_call: NA
v_call: TRBV7-2
j_call: TRBJ2-1
clone_size: NA
cdr3_aa: CASSLREAGTTYNEQFF
cdr3_nt: TGTGCCAGCAGCTTACGTGAAGCCGGGACCACATACAATGAGCAGTTCTTC

d_call: NA
v_call: TRBV7-2
j_call: TRBJ1-1
clone_size: few
cdr3_aa: CASSLTGLVTEAFF
cdr3_nt: TGTGCCAGCAGCTTAACAGGGCTAGTCACTGAAGCTTTCTTT

d_call: TRBD1
v_call: TRBV18
j_call: TRBJ1-1
clone_size: NA
cdr3_aa: CASSLGQGPLNTEAFF
cdr3_nt: TGTGCCAGCTCTCTGGGACAGGGGCCGTTGAACACTGAAGCTTTCTTT

d_call: TRBD1
v_call: TRBV5-1
j_call: TRBJ1-2
clone_size: NA
cdr3_aa: CASSPGQGPYGYTF
cdr3_nt: TGCGCCAGCAGCCCCGGACAGGGACCCTATGGCTACACCTTC

d_call: NA
v_call: TRBV13
j_call: TRBJ1-3
clone_size: NA
cdr3_aa: CASSLLQAKNTIYF
cdr3_nt: TGTGCCAGCAGCTTATTACAGGCCAAGAACACCATATATTTT

d_call: NA
v_call: TRBV5-1
j_call: TRBJ2-7
clone_size: once
cdr3_aa: CASSSVGSSYEQYF
cdr3_nt: TGCGCCAGCAGCTCCGTAGGGAGCTCCTACGAGCAGTACTTC

d_call: NA
v_call: TRBV7-9
j_call: TRBJ1-2
clone_size: NA
cdr3_aa: CASSRALYGYTF
cdr3_nt: TGTGCCAGCAGCCGTGCCCTCTATGGCTACACCTTC